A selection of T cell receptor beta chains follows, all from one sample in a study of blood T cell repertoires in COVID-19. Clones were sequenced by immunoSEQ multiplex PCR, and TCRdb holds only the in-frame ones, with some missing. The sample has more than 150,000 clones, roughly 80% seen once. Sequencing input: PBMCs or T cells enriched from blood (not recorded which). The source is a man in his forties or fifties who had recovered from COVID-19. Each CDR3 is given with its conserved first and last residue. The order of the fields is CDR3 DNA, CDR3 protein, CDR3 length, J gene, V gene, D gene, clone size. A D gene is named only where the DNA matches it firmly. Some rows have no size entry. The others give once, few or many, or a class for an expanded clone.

TGTGCCAGCTCACGGGACAGGGATGATGGCTACACCTTC | CASSRDRDDGYTF | 13 | TRBJ1-2 | TRBV18 | TRBD1 | -
TGTGCCAGCAGTTACGGGGGGGGAGCTTTCTTT | CASSYGGGAFF | 11 | TRBJ1-1 | TRBV6-5 | - | -
TGTGCCAGCAGCCCATCCCGACAGGCCAGGGGACTAGCGTATAATGAGCAGTTCTTC | CASSPSRQARGLAYNEQFF | 19 | TRBJ2-1 | TRBV14 | TRBD2 | -
TGTGCCAGCAGCTTAGCGCTGGACAGGGAAAGACAGCCCCAGCATTTT | CASSLALDRERQPQHF | 16 | TRBJ1-5 | TRBV7-2 | TRBD1 | -
TGCGCCAGCAGCCTCACAACTAGTATCCCCTACGAGCAGTACTTC | CASSLTTSIPYEQYF | 15 | TRBJ2-7 | TRBV5-1 | - | -
TGTGCCAGCAGCATTGGGACTGACCTTGCCTACGAGCAGTACTTC | CASSIGTDLAYEQYF | 15 | TRBJ2-7 | TRBV11-3 | - | -
TGTGCCAGCAGTTCCGACCCAGGCTTGAAGCAGTACTTC | CASSSDPGLKQYF | 13 | TRBJ2-7 | TRBV28 | - | -
TGTGCCAGCAGCCAGACAGGCGGGAGCACCGGGGAGCTGTTTTTT | CASSQTGGSTGELFF | 15 | TRBJ2-2 | TRBV14 | - | -
TGTGCCAGCAGGGAAGGACAGAACTACGAGCAGTACTTC | CASREGQNYEQYF | 13 | TRBJ2-7 | TRBV6-1 | - | -
TGTGCCAGCATCGAACAGGGCTATGGCTACACCTTC | CASIEQGYGYTF | 12 | TRBJ1-2 | TRBV28 | - | -
TGTGCCAGCAGCCGGGACAGGGGGCCAATCCTCTCTGGGGCCAACGTCCTGACTTTC | CASSRDRGPILSGANVLTF | 19 | TRBJ2-6 | TRBV7-9 | TRBD1 | -
TGTGCCAGCAGTCCAACTGACAGCTTCTACGAGCAGTACTTC | CASSPTDSFYEQYF | 14 | TRBJ2-7 | TRBV28 | - | -
TGTGCCAGCAGTCGGGGACAGGAGAATGAAAAACTGTTTTTT | CASSRGQENEKLFF | 14 | TRBJ1-4 | TRBV5-4 | TRBD1 | -
TGCAGCGTTGAAATGGCCAGCCGGGCGCAGTATTTT | CSVEMASRAQYF | 12 | TRBJ2-3 | TRBV29-1 | - | once
TGTGCCTGGAAACAGACGAACACTGAAGCTTTCTTT | CAWKQTNTEAFF | 12 | TRBJ1-1 | TRBV30 | - | once
TGTGCCAGCAGCAAAGATGCCGGGACAGTTCAAGAGACCCAGTACTTC | CASSKDAGTVQETQYF | 16 | TRBJ2-5 | TRBV28 | TRBD1 | -
TGTGCCACCAGTGATGAGGCGGGACGAGGCAGAGAGACCCAGTACTTC | CATSDEAGRGRETQYF | 16 | TRBJ2-5 | TRBV24-1 | - | -
TGTGCCAGTAGTATAGATAGGGCGGACTTAGCCAAAAACATTCAGTACTTC | CASSIDRADLAKNIQYF | 17 | TRBJ2-4 | TRBV19 | - | -
TGTGCCAGCAGCTTAGCGTTAGACACAGATACGCAGTATTTT | CASSLALDTDTQYF | 14 | TRBJ2-3 | TRBV5-4 | - | -
TGTGCCAGCGGTCCCGGGGTGAACTACGAGCAGTACTTC | CASGPGVNYEQYF | 13 | TRBJ2-7 | TRBV2 | - | -
TGTGCCAGCAAACAACCAGGGTCCTACACTGAAGCTTTCTTT | CASKQPGSYTEAFF | 14 | TRBJ1-1 | TRBV11-2 | - | few
TGTGCCAGCAGCCAAGACGCGATGGTGTCTCCCACCTTC | CASSQDAMVSPTF | 13 | TRBJ1-2 | TRBV14 | - | -
TGTGCCAGCAGTTGGAGACAGAGTTTAGATACGCAGTATTTT | CASSWRQSLDTQYF | 14 | TRBJ2-3 | TRBV6-2/TRBV6-3 | - | -
TGTGCCAGCAGAGGGGGCCTCGGGGGTGAGTCTTTCTTT | CASRGGLGGESFF | 13 | TRBJ1-1 | TRBV2 | TRBD1 | few
TGCGCCAGCAGTCATTCGGCTAGCGGGAATGAGACCCAGTACTTC | CASSHSASGNETQYF | 15 | TRBJ2-5 | TRBV23-1 | TRBD2 | few
TGTGCCAGCAGTTTATTCCGACTAGCGGGACTCAATGAGCAGTTCTTC | CASSLFRLAGLNEQFF | 16 | TRBJ2-1 | TRBV27 | TRBD2 | -
TGCGCCAGCAGCTTGCAGGGACATCTGGGCACTGAAGCTTTCTTT | CASSLQGHLGTEAFF | 15 | TRBJ1-1 | TRBV5-1 | - | -
TGTGCCAGCAGCCGGGTTCGGAGCGGGGGTACAGATACGCAGTATTTT | CASSRVRSGGTDTQYF | 16 | TRBJ2-3 | TRBV13 | TRBD2 | -
TGTGCCAGCTCACCGGAAGAGGCATCACCCCTCCACTTT | CASSPEEASPLHF | 13 | TRBJ1-6 | TRBV18 | - | -
TGCGCCAGCAGCTTGGAGGGGACAGGTGGGGTCTATGGCTACACCTTC | CASSLEGTGGVYGYTF | 16 | TRBJ1-2 | TRBV5-1 | TRBD1 | once
TGTGCCAGCAGCCTTTTGGGCGACCGAAAACCGGGAAACACCATATATTTT | CASSLLGDRKPGNTIYF | 17 | TRBJ1-3 | TRBV7-3 | - | -
TGTGCCAGCTCACTCGACAGGGGGCCCGATCAGCCCCAGCATTTT | CASSLDRGPDQPQHF | 15 | TRBJ1-5 | TRBV18 | TRBD1 | -
TGTGCCATCAGGACAGATTCCTACAATGAGCAGTTCTTC | CAIRTDSYNEQFF | 13 | TRBJ2-1 | TRBV10-3 | - | -
TGTGCCAGCTCACCAAGGTCTGGGCAGAGATATGCAACTAATGAAAAACTGTTTTTT | CASSPRSGQRYATNEKLFF | 19 | TRBJ1-4 | TRBV18 | - | -
TGTGCCAGCAGGTCGGGAGCCAGCTCTAACTATGGCTACACCTTC | CASRSGASSNYGYTF | 15 | TRBJ1-2 | TRBV28 | - | -
TGTGCCAGCAGTGACTGGGGGACTAGGGGGAACAGTGAGCAGTTCTTC | CASSDWGTRGNSEQFF | 16 | TRBJ2-1 | TRBV6-4 | TRBD2 | -
TGTGCCAGCAGCTTATTAATTCAGGGTCCGAGGCACGAGCAGTACTTC | CASSLLIQGPRHEQYF | 16 | TRBJ2-7 | TRBV11-3 | - | -
TGTGCCAGCAGTCATCTAGCGGGGGGGGAAAAAGAGACCCAGTACTTC | CASSHLAGGEKETQYF | 16 | TRBJ2-5 | TRBV3-1/TRBV3-2 | TRBD2 | -
TGCAGCGTGGTCCAAGGGGCCTACGAGCAGTACTTC | CSVVQGAYEQYF | 12 | TRBJ2-7 | TRBV29-1 | - | -
TGTGCTAGTGGTTTGGTACCGGGGCTAGCGGTGGCCACCGGGGAGCTGTTTTTT | CASGLVPGLAVATGELFF | 18 | TRBJ2-2 | TRBV12-5 | TRBD2 | -
TGTGCCAGCAGCCGTAGCGGGGGGGCTTCCTACGAGCAGTACTTC | CASSRSGGASYEQYF | 15 | TRBJ2-7 | TRBV7-8 | TRBD2 | -
TGTGCCAGCAGCCATCAAGGGCAGCGGGAGCCGTACTTC | CASSHQGQREPYF | 13 | TRBJ2-7 | TRBV6-5 | TRBD2 | -
TGTGCCAGCAGCTTAAAACCAGGGGTTGGGGCCAACGTCCTGACTTTC | CASSLKPGVGANVLTF | 16 | TRBJ2-6 | TRBV7-3 | - | -
TGTGCCAGCAGCTCTTCCGGTCGTCCTAATCAGCCCCAGCATTTT | CASSSSGRPNQPQHF | 15 | TRBJ1-5 | TRBV7-2 | - | few
TGTGCCAGCGACGACAGACGCAATCAGCCCCAGCATTTT | CASDDRRNQPQHF | 13 | TRBJ1-5 | TRBV6-5 | - | once
TGTGCCAGCGGGGACCTTGCAGGGGTTAATGAAAAACTGTTTTTT | CASGDLAGVNEKLFF | 15 | TRBJ1-4 | TRBV28 | - | -
TGCGCCAGCAGCGGTACAGGGCTAACCTACGAGCAGTACTTC | CASSGTGLTYEQYF | 14 | TRBJ2-7 | TRBV5-1 | - | -
TGCGCCAGCAGCTTGGGGTGGACAGGGACCGGGGAGCTGTTTTTT | CASSLGWTGTGELFF | 15 | TRBJ2-2 | TRBV5-1 | TRBD1 | -
TGTGCCAGCAGTCACCCGGGACAACCCTACGAGCAGTACTTC | CASSHPGQPYEQYF | 14 | TRBJ2-7 | TRBV6-2/TRBV6-3 | - | -
TGTGCCAGCAGCCACGACGGAGGAACTAATGAAAAACTGTTTTTT | CASSHDGGTNEKLFF | 15 | TRBJ1-4 | TRBV27 | - | -